This entry describes one T cell receptor beta chain. Antigen specificity is unknown. This sample was taken from a study of shared clonotypes between healthy human individuals. Study-wide context: The people who gave samples were a couple of women and a few men aged 18 to 49.

Study conclusions and caveats: Estimated richness was generally greater in naive than memory subsets.

The assay was immunoSEQ multiplex PCR, and TCRdb's table has in-frame clones only and misses some. The repertoire holds hundreds of thousands of clones, with less than 80% as singletons. What was sequenced was memory CD4+ T cells sorted from blood. Noted subset: CD45RA-negative fraction. The TCR comes from a woman aged 25 to 39 in good health.

This CDR3 reads CATSRATTATNEKLFF. Here the CDR3 DNA reads TGTGCCACCAGCAGAGCTACGACAGCAACTAATGAAAAACTGTTTTTT. V gene TRBV15 combines with J gene TRBJ1-4; D is perhaps TRBD1 (5 bases). CDR1 and CDR2 (germline): LNHNV, YYDKDF (reference sequence). The CDR3 length is 16 residues. V was shortened by 1 base and J by 0 bases, with 9 bases between the two germline ends.